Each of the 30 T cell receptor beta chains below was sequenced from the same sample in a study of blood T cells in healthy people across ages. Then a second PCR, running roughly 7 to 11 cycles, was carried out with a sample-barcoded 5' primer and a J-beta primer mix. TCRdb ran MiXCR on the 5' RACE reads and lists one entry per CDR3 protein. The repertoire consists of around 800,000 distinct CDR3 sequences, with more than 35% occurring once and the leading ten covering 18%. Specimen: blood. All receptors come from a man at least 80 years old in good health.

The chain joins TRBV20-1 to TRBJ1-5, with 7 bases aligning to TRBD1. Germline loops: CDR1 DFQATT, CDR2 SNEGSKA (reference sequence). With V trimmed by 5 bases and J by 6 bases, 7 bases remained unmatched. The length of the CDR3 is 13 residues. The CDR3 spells CSAVTGVSQPQHF. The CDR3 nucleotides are TGCAGTGCTGTTACAGGGGTCTCTCAGCCCCAGCATTTT.

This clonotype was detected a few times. For the CDR3, the DNA is TGTGCCAGCAGCGTAGGCACTAGCGGCTCCTACGAGCAGTACTTC. Translation gives CASSVGTSGSYEQYF. This chain connects TRBV9 to TRBJ2-7; TRBD2 agrees at 8 bases. Trimming took 0 bases from V and 0 from J; bases not matched to a gene: 2. Germline values: CDR1 SGDLS, CDR2 YYNGEE. The CDR3 runs 15 residues.

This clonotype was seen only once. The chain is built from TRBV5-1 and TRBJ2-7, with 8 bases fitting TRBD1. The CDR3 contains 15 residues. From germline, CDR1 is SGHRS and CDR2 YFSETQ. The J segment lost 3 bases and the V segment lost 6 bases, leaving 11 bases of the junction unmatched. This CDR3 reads CASNDQGAPDYEQYF. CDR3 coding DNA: TGCGCCAGCAACGACCAGGGGGCGCCTGACTACGAGCAGTACTTC.

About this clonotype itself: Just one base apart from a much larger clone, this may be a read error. CDR3 coding DNA: TGTGCCAGCAGTTCCGAGCGGGAGAGTCGAGAGCAGTACTTC. This gives the protein CASSSERESREQYF. The chain is built from TRBV6-6 and TRBJ2-5; 8 nucleotides agree with TRBD2. J lost 11 bases, V lost 4 bases, and 12 bases had no gene match. This CDR3 has 14 residues. Germline assignment: CDR1 MNHNY and CDR2 SVGAGI (reference sequence).

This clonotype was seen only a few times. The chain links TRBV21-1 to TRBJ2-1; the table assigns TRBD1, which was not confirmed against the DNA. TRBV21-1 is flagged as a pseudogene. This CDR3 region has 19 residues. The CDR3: CASSQYAYREFPSYNEQFF. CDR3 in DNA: TGTGCCAGCAGCCAATATGCGTACAGGGAATTCCCCTCCTACAATGAGCAGTTCTTC.

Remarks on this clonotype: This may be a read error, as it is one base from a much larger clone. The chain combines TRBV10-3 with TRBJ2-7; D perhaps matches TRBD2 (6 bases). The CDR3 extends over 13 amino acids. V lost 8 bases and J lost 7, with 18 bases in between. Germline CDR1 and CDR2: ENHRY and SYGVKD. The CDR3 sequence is CAISPGVHNEQYF. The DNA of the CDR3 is TGTGCCATCTCGCCGGGAGTTCACAATGAGCAGTACTTC.

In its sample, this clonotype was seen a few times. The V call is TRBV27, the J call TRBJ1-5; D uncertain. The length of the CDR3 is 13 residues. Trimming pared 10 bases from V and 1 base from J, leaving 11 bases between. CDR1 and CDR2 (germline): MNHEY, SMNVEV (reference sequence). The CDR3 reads CAIPTGSNQPQHF. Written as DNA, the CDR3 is TGTGCCATCCCGACGGGGAGCAATCAGCCCCAGCATTTT.

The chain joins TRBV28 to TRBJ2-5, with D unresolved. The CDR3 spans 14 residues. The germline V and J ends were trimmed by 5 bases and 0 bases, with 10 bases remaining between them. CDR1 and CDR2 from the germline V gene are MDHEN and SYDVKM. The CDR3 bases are TGTGCCAGCAGTGTTGGCGGTAACCAAGAGACCCAGTACTTC. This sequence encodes CASSVGGNQETQYF.

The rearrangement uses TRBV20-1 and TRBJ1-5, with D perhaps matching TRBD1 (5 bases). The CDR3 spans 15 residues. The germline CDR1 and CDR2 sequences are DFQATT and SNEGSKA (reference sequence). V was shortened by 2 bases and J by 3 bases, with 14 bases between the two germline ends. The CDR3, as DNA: TGCAGTGCTAGAAAGGGCGGGGCCACCAATCAGCCCCAGCATTTT. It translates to CSARKGGATNQPQHF.

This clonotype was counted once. The CDR3 nucleotides are TGTGCCAGCAGTTATCTAGCGGACACGAACAATGAGCAGTTCTTC. Protein: CASSYLADTNNEQFF. The rearrangement uses TRBV7-8 and TRBJ2-1; TRBD2 aligns across 7 bases. V lost 6 bases and J lost 5; bases outside the gene matches: 10. CDR3 length: 15 residues. The germline V gene encodes CDR1 SGHVS and CDR2 FQNEAQ.

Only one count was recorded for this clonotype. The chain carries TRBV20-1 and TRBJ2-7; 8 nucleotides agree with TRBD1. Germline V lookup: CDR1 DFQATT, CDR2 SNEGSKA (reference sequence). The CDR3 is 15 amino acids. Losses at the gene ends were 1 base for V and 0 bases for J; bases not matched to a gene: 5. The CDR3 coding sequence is TGCAGTGCTAGAGGGGGGACAGGAGACTCCTACGAGCAGTACTTC. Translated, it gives CSARGGTGDSYEQYF.

DNA of the CDR3: TGTGCCAGCAGTTTATGGGACAGGACAGATACGCAGTATTTT. It codes for CASSLWDRTDTQYF. The chain carries TRBV27 and TRBJ2-3; 8 bases agree with TRBD1. Germline loops: CDR1 MNHEY, CDR2 SMNVEV (reference sequence). This CDR3 has 14 residues. V was clipped by 1 base and J by 3 bases; unmatched bases: 0.

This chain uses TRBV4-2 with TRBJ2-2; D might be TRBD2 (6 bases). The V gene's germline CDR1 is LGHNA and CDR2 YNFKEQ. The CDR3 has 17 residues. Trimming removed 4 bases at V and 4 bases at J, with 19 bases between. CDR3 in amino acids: CASSPGELAFPTGELFF. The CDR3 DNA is TGTGCCAGCAGCCCTGGGGAGCTAGCGTTCCCCACCGGGGAGCTGTTTTTT.

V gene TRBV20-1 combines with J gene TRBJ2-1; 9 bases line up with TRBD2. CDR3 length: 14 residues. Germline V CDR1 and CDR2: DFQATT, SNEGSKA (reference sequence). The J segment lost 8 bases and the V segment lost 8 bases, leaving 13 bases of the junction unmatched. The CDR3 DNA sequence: TGCAGTTCCCGGGATAGCGGGAGATTCGATGAGCAGTTCTTC. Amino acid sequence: CSSRDSGRFDEQFF.

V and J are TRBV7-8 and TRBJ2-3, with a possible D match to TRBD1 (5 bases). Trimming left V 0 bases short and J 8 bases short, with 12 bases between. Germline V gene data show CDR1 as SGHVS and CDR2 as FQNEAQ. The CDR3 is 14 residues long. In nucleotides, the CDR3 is TGTGCCAGCAGCTTAGCGCTTGACAGATGTACGCAGTATTTT. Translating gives CASSLALDRCTQYF.

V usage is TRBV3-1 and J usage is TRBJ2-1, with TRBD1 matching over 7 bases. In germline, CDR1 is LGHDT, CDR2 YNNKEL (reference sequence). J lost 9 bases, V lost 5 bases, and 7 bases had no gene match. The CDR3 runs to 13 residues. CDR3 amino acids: CASSERQGSEQFF. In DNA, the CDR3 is TGTGCCAGCAGCGAACGACAGGGATCTGAGCAGTTCTTC.

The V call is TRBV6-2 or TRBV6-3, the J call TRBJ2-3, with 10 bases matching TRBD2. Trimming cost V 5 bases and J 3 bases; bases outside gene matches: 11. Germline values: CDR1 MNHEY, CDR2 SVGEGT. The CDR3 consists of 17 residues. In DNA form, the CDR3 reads TGTGCCAGCAGTCCGCGGCCTAGCGGGAGTAGGACAGATACGCAGTATTTT. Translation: CASSPRPSGSRTDTQYF.

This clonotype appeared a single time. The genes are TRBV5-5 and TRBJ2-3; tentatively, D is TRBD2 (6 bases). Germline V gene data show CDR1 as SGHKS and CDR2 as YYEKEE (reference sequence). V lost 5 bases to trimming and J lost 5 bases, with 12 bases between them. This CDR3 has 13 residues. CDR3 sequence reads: CASSPVGGDTQYF. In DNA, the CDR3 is TGTGCCAGCAGTCCGGTGGGGGGAGATACGCAGTATTTT. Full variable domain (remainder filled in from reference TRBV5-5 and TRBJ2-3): DAGVTQSPTHLIKTRGQQVTLRCSPISGHKSVSWYQQVLGQGPQFIFQYYEKEERGRGNFPDRFSARQFPNYSSELNVNALLLGDSALYLCASSPVGGDTQYFGPGTRLTVL.

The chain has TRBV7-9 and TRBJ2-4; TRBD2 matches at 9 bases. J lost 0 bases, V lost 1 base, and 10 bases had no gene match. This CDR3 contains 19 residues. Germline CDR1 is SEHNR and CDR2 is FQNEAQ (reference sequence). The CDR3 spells CASSLGGSGRVGAKNIQYF. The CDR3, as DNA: TGTGCCAGCAGCTTAGGTGGTAGCGGGAGAGTCGGAGCCAAAAACATTCAGTACTTC.

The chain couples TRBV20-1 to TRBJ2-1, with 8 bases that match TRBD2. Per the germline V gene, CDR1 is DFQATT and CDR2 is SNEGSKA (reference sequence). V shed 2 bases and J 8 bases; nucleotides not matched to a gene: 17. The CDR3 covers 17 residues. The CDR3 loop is CSARTGGWRLGGDEQFF. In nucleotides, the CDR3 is TGCAGTGCTAGAACGGGAGGGTGGCGGTTGGGGGGCGATGAGCAGTTCTTC.

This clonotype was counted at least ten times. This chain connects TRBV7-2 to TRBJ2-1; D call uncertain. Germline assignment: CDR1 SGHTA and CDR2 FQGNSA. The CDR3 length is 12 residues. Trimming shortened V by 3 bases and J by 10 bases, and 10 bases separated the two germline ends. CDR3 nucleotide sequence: TGTGCCAGCAGCTTGGCGGTGGGCGAGCAGTTCTTC. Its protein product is CASSLAVGEQFF.

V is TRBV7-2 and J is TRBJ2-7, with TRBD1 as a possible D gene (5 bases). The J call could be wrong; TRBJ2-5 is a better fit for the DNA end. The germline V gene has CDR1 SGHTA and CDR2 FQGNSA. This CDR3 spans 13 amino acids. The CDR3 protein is CASSPDSYRTQYF. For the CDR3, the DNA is TGTGCCAGCAGCCCAGACAGCTACCGGACCCAGTACTTC.

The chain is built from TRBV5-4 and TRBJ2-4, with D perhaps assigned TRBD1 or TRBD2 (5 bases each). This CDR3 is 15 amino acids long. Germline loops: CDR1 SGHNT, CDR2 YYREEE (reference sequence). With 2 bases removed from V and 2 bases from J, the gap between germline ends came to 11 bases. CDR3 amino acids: CASSFGGEPKNIQYF. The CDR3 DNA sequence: TGTGCCAGCAGCTTTGGGGGAGAACCCAAAAACATTCAGTACTTC.

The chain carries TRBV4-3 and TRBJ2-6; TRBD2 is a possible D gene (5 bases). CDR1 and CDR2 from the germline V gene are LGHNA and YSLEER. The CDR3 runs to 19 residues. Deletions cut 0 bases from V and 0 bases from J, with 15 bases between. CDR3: CASSQDKGSANSGANVLTF. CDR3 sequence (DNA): TGCGCCAGCAGCCAAGATAAGGGTAGCGCCAACTCTGGGGCCAACGTCCTGACTTTC.

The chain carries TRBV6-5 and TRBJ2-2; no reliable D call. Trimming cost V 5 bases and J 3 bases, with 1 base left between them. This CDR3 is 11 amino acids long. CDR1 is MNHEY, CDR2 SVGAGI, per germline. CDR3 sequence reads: CASSDTGELFF. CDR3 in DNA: TGTGCCAGCAGTGACACCGGGGAGCTGTTTTTT.

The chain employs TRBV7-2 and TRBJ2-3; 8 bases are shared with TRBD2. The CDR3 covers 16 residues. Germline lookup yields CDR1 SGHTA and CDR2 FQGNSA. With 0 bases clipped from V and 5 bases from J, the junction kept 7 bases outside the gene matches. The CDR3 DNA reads TGTGCCAGCAGCTTAGCGCCGGGGGGGATTGGAGATACGCAGTATTTT. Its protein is CASSLAPGGIGDTQYF. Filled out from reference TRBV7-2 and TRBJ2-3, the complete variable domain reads GAGVSQSPSNKVTEKGKDVELRCDPISGHTALYWYRQSLGQGLEFLIYFQGNSAPDKSGLPSDRFSAERTGGSVSTLTIQRTQQEDSAVYLCASSLAPGGIGDTQYFGPGTRLTVL.

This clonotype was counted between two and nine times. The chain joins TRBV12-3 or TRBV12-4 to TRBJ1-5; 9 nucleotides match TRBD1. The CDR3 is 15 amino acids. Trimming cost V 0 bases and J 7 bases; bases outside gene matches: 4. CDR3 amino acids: CASSLAGTGRQPQHF. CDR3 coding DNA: TGTGCCAGCAGTTTAGCTGGGACAGGGAGACAGCCCCAGCATTTT.

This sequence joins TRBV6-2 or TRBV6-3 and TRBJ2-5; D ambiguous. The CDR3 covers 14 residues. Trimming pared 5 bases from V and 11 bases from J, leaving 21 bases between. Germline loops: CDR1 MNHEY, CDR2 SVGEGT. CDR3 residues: CASSPPPTGNEQYF. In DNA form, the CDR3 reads TGTGCCAGCAGTCCGCCCCCGACTGGTAATGAGCAGTACTTC.

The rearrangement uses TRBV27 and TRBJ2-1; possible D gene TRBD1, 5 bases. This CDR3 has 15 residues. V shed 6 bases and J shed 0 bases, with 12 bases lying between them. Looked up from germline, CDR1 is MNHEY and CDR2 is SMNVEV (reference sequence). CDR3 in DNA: TGTGCCAGCAGCACAGGATTCAGCTCCTACAATGAGCAGTTCTTC. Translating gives CASSTGFSSYNEQFF.

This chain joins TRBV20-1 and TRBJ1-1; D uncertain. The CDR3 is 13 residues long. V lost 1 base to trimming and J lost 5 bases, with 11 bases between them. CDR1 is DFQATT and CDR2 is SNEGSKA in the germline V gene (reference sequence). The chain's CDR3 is CSARGGIVTEAFF. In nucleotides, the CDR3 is TGCAGTGCTAGAGGAGGTATTGTAACTGAAGCTTTCTTT.